The clone carrying this T cell receptor (beta chain) was detected once. Only in-frame clones appear in the TCRdb table, and some are missing; sequencing was by immunoSEQ multiplex PCR. The table shows tens of thousands of clones, with 80% to 90% occurring only once. Trimming left V 2 bases short and J 7 bases short, with 12 bases between. The CDR3 loop spans 13 amino acids. Germline V gene sequence: CDR1 GTSNPN, CDR2 SVGIG (reference sequence). The data were taken from a study of PD-L1 blockade in urothelial cancer. Study as a whole: Atezolizumab at 1,200 mg intravenously every 3 weeks was started by patients at some point between 2014 and 2016.

The sequencing used PBMCs, collected around atezolizumab (anti-PD-L1) treatment. The J gene is TRBJ1-5, the V gene TRBV30, with a possible D match to TRBD1 (6 bases). This sequence originates from a man in his fifties or sixties with urothelial cancer. The CDR3 nucleotides read TGTGCCTGGAGTCCCACAGGGTGGCAGCCCCAGCATTTT. It is translated as CAWSPTGWQPQHF. Full variable domain (outside the CDR3, taken from reference TRBV30 and TRBJ1-5): SQTIHQWPATLVQPVGSPLSLECTVEGTSNPNLYWYRQAAGRGLQLLFYSVGIGQISSEVPQNLSASRPQDRQFILSSKKLLLSDSGFYLCAWSPTGWQPQHFGDGTRLSIL.